Each of the 18 T cell receptor beta chains below was sequenced from the same sample in a study of blood T cell repertoires in COVID-19 (dated by TCRdb to 2020 to 2022). Library generation was performed with the immunoSEQ multiplex PCR assay. What TCRdb holds here is the immuneACCESS table cut down to in-frame rearrangements. Part of the clones is not present; checked against another copy, under half of the missing clones reflect an unresolved V gene, and the others are unexplained. This sample lists roughly 350,000 clones; around 87% were detected once. Of the sample, around 6% is held by the ten largest clones. Input material: peripheral blood. Receptor source: a woman in her 50s with COVID-19, enrolled during active disease.

V gene TRBV18 combines with J gene TRBJ2-1; 11 bases align to TRBD1. Germline lookup yields CDR1 KGHSH and CDR2 LQKENI. The CDR3 length is 15 residues. Trimming removed 4 bases from V and 5 bases from J; junction bases left unmatched: 4. The CDR3 protein is CASSQGQGGNNEQFF. As DNA, the CDR3 is TGTGCCAGCTCACAGGGACAGGGGGGTAACAATGAGCAGTTCTTC.

V usage is TRBV5-4 and J usage is TRBJ2-7; tentatively, D is TRBD2 (5 bases). The CDR3 length is 13 residues. Deletions cut 4 bases from V and 2 bases from J, with 10 bases between. Germline lookup yields CDR1 SGHNT and CDR2 YYREEE (reference sequence). CDR3 coding DNA: TGTGCCAGCAGCCTCCCGGGAACCTACGAGCAGTACTTC. Protein: CASSLPGTYEQYF.

V usage is TRBV18 and J usage is TRBJ2-3, with TRBD2 matching 12 bases. The V segment lost 3 bases and the J segment 5 bases; nucleotides outside the gene matches: 6. The CDR3 consists of 16 residues. Germline values: CDR1 KGHSH, CDR2 LQKENI. CDR3: CASSPRLAGAVDTQYF. The DNA for the CDR3 is TGTGCCAGCTCACCGCGACTAGCGGGAGCTGTAGATACGCAGTATTTT.

The genes are TRBV14 and TRBJ1-1; 8 positions match TRBD1. CDR3 length: 15 residues. The germline V gene has CDR1 SGHDN and CDR2 FVKESK. J lost 5 bases, V lost 2 bases, and 7 bases had no gene match. The CDR3, as DNA: TGTGCCAGCAGCCAACAAACAGGGGGGAATACTGAAGCTTTCTTT. It encodes CASSQQTGGNTEAFF. The full variable domain, rest sourced from reference TRBV14 and TRBJ1-1, is EAGVTQFPSHSVIEKGQTVTLRCDPISGHDNLYWYRRVMGKEIKFLLHFVKESKQDESGMPNNRFLAERTGGTYSTLKVQPAELEDSGVYFCASSQQTGGNTEAFFGQGTRLTVV.

The chain carries TRBV30 and TRBJ1-5; a weak D match, TRBD1 (5 bases). This CDR3 has 14 amino acids. The V gene lost 0 bases and the J gene lost 6 bases, with 12 bases spanning the gap. Germline V lookup: CDR1 GTSNPN, CDR2 SVGIG (reference sequence). CDR3 DNA sequence: TGTGCCTGGAGTGTAATGACAGAGAGTCAGCCCCAGCATTTT. Translating gives CAWSVMTESQPQHF.

This clone appeared once. V usage is TRBV7-3 and J usage is TRBJ2-1; 9 bases are shared with TRBD2. CDR1 is SGHTA, CDR2 FQGTGA, per germline. The ends lost 1 base at V and 0 bases at J; junction bases unmatched: 1. CDR3 size: 16 residues. The CDR3 protein is CASSLRGLASYNEQFF. The CDR3 nucleotides are TGTGCCAGCAGCTTAAGGGGACTAGCCTCCTACAATGAGCAGTTCTTC.

The chain has TRBV30 and TRBJ2-1; possibly TRBD2 for D (6 bases). CDR1 and CDR2 (germline): GTSNPN, SVGIG (reference sequence). The CDR3 has 16 amino acids. V was trimmed by 0 bases and J by 3 bases, leaving 15 bases between them. For the CDR3, the DNA is TGTGCCTGGAGTGTACTACGCGGGATAAACTACAATGAGCAGTTCTTC. It translates to CAWSVLRGINYNEQFF.

Only one count was recorded for this clone. CDR3 bases: TGTGCCTGTAACAGGATTTCTTACACTGAAGCTTTCTTT. Translated, it gives CACNRISYTEAFF. This rearrangement joins TRBV30 to TRBJ1-1, with D possibly matching TRBD1 (5 bases). This CDR3 comprises 13 residues. Germline CDR1 GTSNPN, CDR2 SVGIG (reference sequence). Trimming stripped 6 bases from V and 3 bases from J, with 14 bases between.

This clone has a handful of counts. The chain carries TRBV5-4 and TRBJ1-1; D is perhaps TRBD1 (5 bases). Germline CDR1 reads SGHNT; CDR2 reads YYREEE (reference sequence). The V gene lost 7 bases and the J gene lost 6 bases, with 13 bases spanning the gap. The CDR3 spans 12 residues. This CDR3 reads CASGGGFAEAFF. CDR3 DNA: TGTGCCAGCGGTGGGGGGTTCGCTGAAGCTTTCTTT. Full variable domain (outside the CDR3, taken from reference TRBV5-4 and TRBJ1-1): ETGVTQSPTHLIKTRGQQVTLRCSSQSGHNTVSWYQQALGQGPQFIFQYYREEENGRGNFPPRFSGLQFPNYSSELNVNALELDDSALYLCASGGGFAEAFFGQGTRLTVV.

This clone was picked up one time. The chain carries TRBV2 and TRBJ2-7, with D unclear. The CDR3 covers 14 residues. Trimming pared 6 bases from V and 4 bases from J, leaving 16 bases between. In germline, CDR1 is SNHLY, CDR2 FYNNEI. The CDR3 nucleotides are TGTGCCAGCAGAATCCCGACAAGGTTGTACGAGCAGTACTTC. Translation gives CASRIPTRLYEQYF.

A single count supports this clone. The chain carries TRBV27 and TRBJ1-2; 7 bases agree with TRBD1. V was clipped by 5 bases and J by 0 bases; unmatched bases: 6. Germline V lookup: CDR1 MNHEY, CDR2 SMNVEV (reference sequence). The CDR3 is 15 amino acids. The CDR3: CASSPVGTANYGYTF. Written as DNA, the CDR3 is TGTGCCAGCAGTCCCGTCGGGACAGCTAACTATGGCTACACCTTC.

CDR3: CASSQQTGYTEAFF. The CDR3 DNA reads TGCGCCAGCAGCCAACAGACAGGGTACACTGAAGCTTTCTTT. This chain links TRBV4-1 with TRBJ1-1; the match to TRBD1 covers 7 bases. CDR1 MGHRA and CDR2 YSYEKL come from the germline V gene. Unmatched junction bases numbered 3, after V lost 2 bases and J lost 3 bases. The CDR3 runs to 14 residues.

The CDR3 DNA reads as TGCGCCAGCCAGCGAAATGGAGCGGACACAGATACGCAGTATTTT. Translating gives CASQRNGADTDTQYF. V gene TRBV5-1 combines with J gene TRBJ2-3, with a weak D call TRBD2 (5 bases). Germline values: CDR1 SGHRS, CDR2 YFSETQ. Deletions cut 7 bases from V and 2 bases from J, with 17 bases between. The length of the CDR3 is 15 residues.

The chain employs TRBV18 and TRBJ1-1, with D tentatively TRBD1 (5 bases). V lost 3 bases and J 3 bases, leaving 17 bases between the germline ends. Germline-derived CDR1 and CDR2 are KGHSH and LQKENI. This CDR3 spans 16 amino acids. CDR3 nucleotide sequence: TGTGCCAGCTCACCTCCAGGGACCGGGAGGGACACTGAAGCTTTCTTT. This translates into CASSPPGTGRDTEAFF.

The gene calls are TRBV19 and TRBJ2-7, with TRBD1 matching over 10 bases. V was pared by 6 bases and J by 4 bases, with 3 bases of the junction left unmatched. This CDR3 has 13 amino acids. Germline CDR1 LNHDA, CDR2 SQIVND (reference sequence). The CDR3 region is CASRRTGGYEQYF. CDR3 nucleotides: TGTGCCAGTAGACGGACAGGGGGTTACGAGCAGTACTTC.

Turning to this clone: The same CDR3 can be traced to other DNA sequences in this sample. This rearrangement joins TRBV3-1 (or the pseudogene TRBV3-2) to TRBJ2-7; 7 bases agree with TRBD2. Trimming at V came to 3 bases and at J to 4 bases, leaving 0 bases not matched to a gene. Per the germline V gene, CDR1 is LGHDT and CDR2 is YNNKEL (reference sequence). This CDR3 has 12 amino acids. The DNA of the CDR3 is TGTGCCAGCAGCCAGGGAGGGTACGAGCAGTACTTC. It is translated as CASSQGGYEQYF.

The chain has TRBV7-2 and TRBJ1-4, with 7 bases aligning to TRBD1. V dropped 2 bases and J dropped 11; count of bases not matched to a gene: 5. The length of the CDR3 is 13 residues. Germline assignment: CDR1 SGHTA and CDR2 FQGNSA. The CDR3, as DNA: TGTGCCAGCAGCTTATTGGGGGGACAGAAACTGTTTTTT. This translates into CASSLLGGQKLFF.

The chain has TRBV11-2 and TRBJ2-5; D is uncertain. Trimming cost V 3 bases and J 1 base, with 3 bases left between them. Germline assignment: CDR1 SGHAT and CDR2 FQNNGV. CDR3 length: 12 residues. The CDR3 sequence is CASSFLQETQYF. For the CDR3, the DNA is TGTGCCAGCAGCTTCCTCCAAGAGACCCAGTACTTC. Together with reference TRBV11-2 and TRBJ2-5, the CDR3 gives the full variable domain: EAGVAQSPRYKIIEKRQSVAFWCNPISGHATLYWYQQILGQGPKLLIQFQNNGVVDDSQLPKDRFSAERLKGVDSTLKIQPAKLEDSAVYLCASSFLQETQYFGPGTRLLVL.